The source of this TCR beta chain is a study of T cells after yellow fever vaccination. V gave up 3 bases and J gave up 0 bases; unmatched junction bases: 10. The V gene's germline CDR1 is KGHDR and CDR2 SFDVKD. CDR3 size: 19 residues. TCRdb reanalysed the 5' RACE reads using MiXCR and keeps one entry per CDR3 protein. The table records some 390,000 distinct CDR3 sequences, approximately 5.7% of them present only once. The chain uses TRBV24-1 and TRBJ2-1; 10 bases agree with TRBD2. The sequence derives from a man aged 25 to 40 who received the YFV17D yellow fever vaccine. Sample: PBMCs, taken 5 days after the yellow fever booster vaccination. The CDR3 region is CATSDPGLARVGSYNEQFF. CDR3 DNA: TGTGCCACCAGTGATCCGGGACTAGCGAGAGTGGGCTCCTACAATGAGCAGTTCTTC.